This is a list of T cell receptor beta chains from one sample in a study of preoperative IRX-2 immunotherapy in early breast cancer. Assay: immunoSEQ multiplex PCR; the TCRdb copy retains only in-frame clones and omits some. The table shows roughly 30,000 clones, with 82% occurring only once. This sample was obtained from a patient treated with IRX-2 immunotherapy. These receptor sequences come from a human donor with breast cancer. CDR3s include the opening cysteine and the closing phenylalanine or tryptophan. D genes are given only for firm matches.

>TRBJ2-6|TRBV11-3|NA
CASSLERTGANVLTF
>TRBJ1-4|TRBV7-1|TRBD1
CASSLVKRTGGEKLFF
>TRBJ2-1|TRBV7-1|NA
CASSSQNYNEQFF
>TRBJ1-5|TRBV6-8|NA
CASTRGSGFNQPQHF
>TRBJ1-1|TRBV11-3|TRBD1
CASSIMTGRTEAFF
>TRBJ1-2|TRBV30|NA
CAWRLGRGYGYTF
>TRBJ1-5|TRBV11-3|TRBD1
CASSLRDREDQPQHF
>TRBJ1-5|TRBV18|NA
CASSPSREQPQHF
>TRBJ2-1|TRBV6-8|TRBD2
CASSYDSGRTYNEQFF
>TRBJ1-1|TRBV11-3|NA
CASSVSGGNTEAFF
>TRBJ1-5|TRBV10-3|NA
CAISESRGRAGSNQPQHF
>TRBJ1-4|TRBV7-6|NA
CASSLAPATNEKLFF
>TRBJ1-4|TRBV6-8|TRBD1
CASSGLRGEKLFF
>TRBJ2-7|TRBV10-3|NA
CAISESTYEQYF
>TRBJ2-2|TRBV11-3|NA
CASSLTSRNTGELFF
>TRBJ1-2|TRBV7-7|NA
CASSPGGAVSNYGYTF
>TRBJ2-7|TRBV11-3|NA
CASSLVGGRISYEQYF
>TRBJ2-3|TRBV19|TRBD1
CASSIVPGTGKTDTQYF
>TRBJ2-1|TRBV5-1|TRBD1
CASSPAGTGQTNEQFF
>TRBJ2-7|TRBV11-3|TRBD1
CASSQVGTGNYEQYF
>TRBJ2-1|TRBV7-1|NA
CASSPGRYNEQFF
>TRBJ2-1|TRBV29-1|NA
CSSELGWDNEQFF
>TRBJ1-6|TRBV6-8|TRBD1
CASSARGLYNSPLHF
>TRBJ1-5|TRBV22-1|NA
CASSSEWASNQPQHF
>TRBJ2-7|TRBV28|TRBD1
CASSLSGTVGQYF
>TRBJ2-1|TRBV11-3|NA
CASTGPRGGSHYNEQFF
>TRBJ1-1|TRBV23-1|TRBD1
CASSQEATKTGRKAFF
>TRBJ1-3|TRBV6-8|NA
CASSATGSGNTIYF
>TRBJ2-3|TRBV7-7|TRBD2
CASTKREDGTDTQYF
>TRBJ1-2|TRBV6-8|NA
CASSHKAANIYGYTF
>TRBJ1-5|TRBV6-4|TRBD1
CASRDRGDQPQHF
>TRBJ2-2|TRBV11-3|TRBD1
CASSVTGGAMTGELFF
>TRBJ2-6|TRBV7-6|NA
CASSLTSSGANVLTF
>TRBJ1-5|TRBV6-8|TRBD1
CASSGQGMSNQPQHF
>TRBJ2-1|TRBV7-6|TRBD1
CASSSRDRGLNEQFF
>TRBJ2-7|TRBV7-1|NA
CASSLLTGPDSSYEQYF
>TRBJ2-6|TRBV18|TRBD2
CASRLAGSSGANVLTF
>TRBJ2-7|TRBV19|TRBD2
CASSIDGGSSYEQYF
>TRBJ1-6|TRBV11-3|NA
CASSPPPRGNSPLHF
>TRBJ2-4|TRBV6-8|NA
CASSAEQGRHIQYF
>TRBJ2-5|TRBV7-5|NA
CASSFAGAQETQYF
>TRBJ1-6|TRBV6-8|NA
CASSYFSRGESPLHF
>TRBJ2-2|TRBV11-3|TRBD2
CASSPSGGHTGELFF
>TRBJ2-3|TRBV6-8|NA
CASRGLAGSTDTQYF
>TRBJ2-5|TRBV30|NA
CAWSVGGGPETQYF
>TRBJ2-2|TRBV6-8|NA
CASSYPRTGNTGELFF
>TRBJ1-1|TRBV6-8|NA
CASRGDAQGRENTEAFF
>TRBJ2-3|TRBV5-1|NA
CASSLGEGTDTQYF
>TRBJ2-3|TRBV5-1|NA
CASSWTASTDTQYF
>TRBJ1-5|TRBV6-8|NA
CASSERGLQPQHF
>TRBJ1-5|TRBV19|NA
CASSIRRGNQPQHF
>TRBJ2-7|TRBV28|NA
CASSYSRESPSYEQYF
>TRBJ1-4|TRBV18|NA
CASSRAGAGGEKLFF
>TRBJ1-6|TRBV5-1|NA
CASSLNSVSGSPLHF
>TRBJ1-6|TRBV6-8|NA
CASSPRGGVDNSPLHF
>TRBJ1-5|TRBV25-1|NA
CASSEAGYQPQHF
>TRBJ2-3|TRBV19|NA
CAIALGRADTQYF
>TRBJ2-7|TRBV14|NA
CASSPQSWFVEQYF